This passage covers 17 T cell receptor beta chains from one sample sequenced in a study of T cells in Graves' hyperthyroidism and ophthalmopathy. Template material for amplifying TCR beta CDR3 regions consisted of RNA transcripts. The study used the HTBI primer set for a first-round RT-PCR of the TCR CDR3. A single record per CDR3 protein comes from TCRdb applying MiXCR to the multiplex PCR reads. This table holds around 610,000 distinct CDR3 sequences, around 15% found once. What was sequenced was blood. The receptors come from a woman aged 35 to 49 with Graves' ophthalmopathy.

This chain links TRBV9 with TRBJ2-7; TRBD2 matches at 11 bases. CDR3 length equals 17 residues. Per the germline V gene, CDR1 is SGDLS and CDR2 is YYNGEE. V lost 0 bases to trimming and J lost 0 bases; unmatched junction nucleotides: 5. CDR3 region: CASSVGLAGGPSYEQYF. Written as DNA, the CDR3 is TGTGCCAGCAGCGTAGGGCTAGCGGGAGGTCCCTCCTACGAGCAGTACTTC.

The table lists this clonotype with many counts. The genes are TRBV27 and TRBJ2-7; perhaps TRBD2 as D (6 bases). The CDR3 runs 14 residues. Trimming cost V 7 bases and J 3 bases, with 16 bases left between them. Germline V gene sequence: CDR1 MNHEY, CDR2 SMNVEV (reference sequence). CDR3 coding DNA: TGTGCCAGCATGCGGTTCGGGAGTCGCTACGAGCAGTACTTC. Its protein product is CASMRFGSRYEQYF.

This clonotype was counted ten times or more. The chain combines TRBV2 with TRBJ1-2; tentatively, D is TRBD1 (5 bases). The V and J ends lost 6 bases and 8 bases respectively, with 19 bases between them. The CDR3 length is 14 residues. Germline assignment: CDR1 SNHLY and CDR2 FYNNEI. Written as DNA, the CDR3 is TGTGCCAGCAGACTGGGCAGGGCGCAAGAAGGCTACACCTTC. This translates into CASRLGRAQEGYTF.

This clonotype appeared many times. This rearrangement joins TRBV11-2 to TRBJ2-5, with 7 bases that match TRBD1. The germline CDR1 and CDR2 sequences are SGHAT and FQNNGV. The CDR3 has 18 residues. Trimming cost V 5 bases and J 0 bases; bases outside gene matches: 15. The CDR3 sequence is CASSLILRGSKDQETQYF. In nucleotides, the CDR3 is TGTGCCAGCAGCCTCATCCTCAGGGGGAGCAAAGACCAAGAGACCCAGTACTTC. Looking up the rest from reference TRBV11-2 and TRBJ2-5 gives the full variable domain: EAGVAQSPRYKIIEKRQSVAFWCNPISGHATLYWYQQILGQGPKLLIQFQNNGVVDDSQLPKDRFSAERLKGVDSTLKIQPAKLEDSAVYLCASSLILRGSKDQETQYFGPGTRLLVL.

Many counts were recorded for this clonotype. The chain recombines TRBV7-9 with TRBJ1-2; perhaps TRBD1 as D (6 bases). This CDR3 is built from 13 residues. V dropped 5 bases and J dropped 8 bases, with 15 bases sitting between them. The germline gives CDR1 SEHNR, CDR2 FQNEAQ (reference sequence). This chain's CDR3 is CASSHRDGLGYTF. The CDR3 DNA sequence: TGTGCCAGCAGCCACAGGGACGGTCTCGGCTACACCTTC.

Ten or more counts support this clonotype. CDR3 region: CASYSVGEQYF. CDR3 nucleotides: TGTGCCAGCTATTCAGTAGGGGAGCAGTACTTC. This chain connects TRBV6-5 to TRBJ2-7; D is unresolved. Trimming left V 8 bases short and J 7 bases short, with 12 bases between. The length of the CDR3 is 11 residues. Germline V gives CDR1 MNHEY, CDR2 SVGAGI.

This clonotype was counted at least ten times. This chain connects TRBV28 to TRBJ2-7; D may be TRBD2 (6 bases). The length of the CDR3 is 15 residues. The V end was cut by 5 bases, the J end by 3 bases, with 17 bases between. Germline loops: CDR1 MDHEN, CDR2 SYDVKM. CDR3 loop: CASSMPGTSLYEQYF. CDR3 DNA sequence: TGTGCCAGCAGTATGCCCGGGACTTCCCTCTACGAGCAGTACTTC.

The J gene is TRBJ1-3, the V gene TRBV12-3 or TRBV12-4, with a tentative D call TRBD1 (5 bases). V was trimmed by 6 bases and J by 7 bases, leaving 16 bases between them. This CDR3 spans 14 amino acids. The CDR3 here is CASSGDDKNNTIYF. The CDR3 nucleotides read TGTGCCAGCAGCGGGGACGATAAGAACAACACCATATATTTT.

This clonotype was seen a handful of times. The chain couples TRBV20-1 to TRBJ2-2, with D unclear. The CDR3 runs to 12 residues. Germline V gene data show CDR1 as DFQATT and CDR2 as SNEGSKA (reference sequence). The CDR3 coding sequence is TGCAGCGCAGACTGGAACACCGGGGAGCTGTTTTTT. Translated: CSADWNTGELFF.

Many counts were recorded for this clonotype. This sequence joins TRBV28 and TRBJ2-7, with 10 bases identical to TRBD2. V lost 6 bases and J lost 1; bases outside the gene matches: 3. Germline V lookup: CDR1 MDHEN, CDR2 SYDVKM. CDR3 length: 14 residues. This CDR3 reads CASRSGGGSYEQYF. The CDR3 DNA reads TGTGCCAGCAGGAGCGGGGGGGGATCCTACGAGCAGTACTTC.

This clonotype was recorded a few times. The V and J genes are TRBV6-1 and TRBJ1-1; TRBD1 matches at 11 bases. Unmatched junction bases numbered 4, after V lost 5 bases and J lost 5 bases. From germline, CDR1 is MNHNS and CDR2 SASEGT. CDR3 length: 14 residues. In DNA form, the CDR3 reads TGTGCCAGCAGTCGCCGGGACAGGGGGACTGAAGCTTTCTTT. Its translation: CASSRRDRGTEAFF.

The rearrangement links TRBV6-5 to TRBJ2-7; the match to TRBD1 covers 9 bases. Trimming at V came to 4 bases and at J to 2 bases, leaving 6 bases not matched to a gene. Looked up from germline, CDR1 is MNHEY and CDR2 is SVGAGI. CDR3 length equals 15 residues. The CDR3 region is CASSWAGTGTYEQYF. The DNA of the CDR3 is TGTGCCAGCAGTTGGGCCGGGACAGGGACCTACGAGCAGTACTTC.

This clonotype occurred many times. The chain joins TRBV28 to TRBJ1-5, with 10 bases identical to TRBD1. The CDR3 contains 15 residues. CDR1 is MDHEN and CDR2 is SYDVKM in the germline V gene. V lost 4 bases and J lost 7; bases outside the gene matches: 7. CDR3 sequence (DNA): TGTGCCAGCAGTTCCCGGGACAGGGGTATCCAGCCCCAGCATTTT. Translated: CASSSRDRGIQPQHF.

This clonotype was detected many times. This chain uses TRBV6-1 with TRBJ2-5; D not certain. Germline V gene sequence: CDR1 MNHNS, CDR2 SASEGT. The length of the CDR3 is 14 residues. V lost 2 bases, J lost 2 bases, and 9 bases lay in between. In DNA form, the CDR3 reads TGTGCCAGCAGTGAAACTCAGAGACAAGAGACCCAGTACTTC. This sequence encodes CASSETQRQETQYF.

This clonotype was seen at least ten times. The rearrangement joins TRBV28 to TRBJ2-2; the D is unclear. This CDR3 spans 14 amino acids. With 1 base removed from V and 4 bases from J, the gap between germline ends came to 7 bases. Germline-derived CDR1 and CDR2 are MDHEN and SYDVKM. The CDR3 reads CASSLSLITGELFF. The CDR3 region has the DNA TGTGCCAGCAGTTTATCCTTGATCACCGGGGAGCTGTTTTTT. The complete variable domain, with remaining parts taken from reference TRBV28 and TRBJ2-2, reads DVKVTQSSRYLVKRTGEKVFLECVQDMDHENMFWYRQDPGLGLRLIYFSYDVKMKEKGDIPEGYSVSREKKERFSLILESASTNQTSMYLCASSLSLITGELFFGEGSRLTVL.

This clonotype was recorded a few times. CDR3 residues: CAGKLGGANYEQYF. DNA for the CDR3: TGTGCCGGCAAATTGGGGGGCGCAAACTACGAGCAGTACTTC. This chain uses TRBV11-3 with TRBJ2-7; TRBD1 or TRBD2 may be the D gene (6 bases each). CDR1 and CDR2 (germline): SGHNT, YENEEA. Trimming removed 11 bases at V and 3 bases at J, with 20 bases between. This CDR3 spans 14 amino acids.

This clonotype was detected ten times or more. The gene calls are TRBV7-8 and TRBJ2-3; D is unresolved. This CDR3 is built from 13 residues. In germline, CDR1 is SGHVS, CDR2 FQNEAQ. Trimming removed 2 bases from V and 6 bases from J, with 9 bases in between. DNA for the CDR3: TGTGCCAGCAGCTTATCCTCTGTGGATACGCAGTATTTT. As protein: CASSLSSVDTQYF.